This T cell receptor (beta chain) was sequenced during a study of blood T cell repertoires in COVID-19 (TCRdb year 2020). Regarding the research as a whole: The collaborator samples originated in the United States, Italy and Spain and spanned the acute and convalescent phases of COVID-19. Samples came from the ongoing ImmuneRACE study (first 160 participants) plus 1,254 subjects from 6 global collaborators. Where HLA class I and class II types were available, the types were taken from metadata supplied by the sample provider, not from assay-based typing. Subjects who had been exposed to COVID-19, were actively infected with it, or had recovered from it provided the deeply sampled blood TCRbeta repertoires that made up the dataset. The prospective study material was composed of cDNA or gDNA derived from T cells, B-cell-depleted T cells, or PBMCs. A freely available public database, intended as a resource for researchers studying the immune response to SARS-CoV-2, is where the repertoires were released. Sample metadata almost always included a de-identified subject ID, COVID-19 status, age in years and sex. Results the study describes overall, beyond this receptor: The quantity of clinical and demographic metadata differed by source and by participant and was supplied without curation.

V is trimmed back by 5 bases and J by 4 bases, and the junction contains 5 bases that no gene match accounts for. Taken from cysteine to phenylalanine, the CDR3 has 14 residues. Of the read, only the CDR3 DNA is kept; its 42 bases are in frame from base 1. CDR1 is given as LNHDA and CDR2 as SQIVND, both from the germline V gene (reference sequence). TCRbeta CDR3 regions were amplified from genomic DNA by means of the immunoSEQ Assay, a bias-controlled multiplex PCR. The authors' analysis ran thus. The number of nucleated cells in each sample was estimated from the amplification of reference gene primers within the assay. To quantify the absolute abundance of each unique TCRbeta CDR3 rearrangement, sequence reads were collapsed and filtered. For each sample, productive Simpson clonality was calculated as the square root of Simpson's diversity index across productive rearrangements. In TCRdb, the immuneACCESS table is reduced to in-frame sequences with V and J assigned. These tables do not hold every clone; where another copy was compared, an unresolved V gene accounts for under half, and the others remain unexplained. The V and J calls and clone size are taken from that table; D and trimming were inferred from the DNA. Recorded for this sample are approximately 200,000 clones; roughly 87% of them occurred a single time. The ten largest clones represent approximately 2.1% of the sample.

This clone was seen only a few times. There is no known antigen for this receptor. Within one base of it there is no much larger clone, and no base qualities were kept. In the prospective study, participants were roughly 18 to 95 years old, resided in about two dozen geographic areas of the United States, and were enrolled through a virtual design. Cohort assignment in the prospective study relied on participant-reported clinical history from a screening survey and a study questionnaire. For ImmuneRACE Cohort 3, a participant was defined as recovered based on two consecutive negative NP/OP PCR tests, clearance by a healthcare professional, or resolution of symptoms. Each participant in the prospective study had whole blood, serum and a nasopharyngeal or oropharyngeal swab collected by mobile phlebotomists. Prospective study participants could optionally give additional blood draws and questionnaires over a roughly two-month period. Prospective study blood samples were shipped either frozen or at room temperature before DNA extraction.

The V and J genes are TRBV19 and TRBJ1-3, with 7 middle bases fitting TRBD1. The sequencing sample was made of PBMCs or T cells enriched from blood (not recorded which). The origin of this receptor is a woman younger than 45 who had recovered from COVID-19. The CDR3 in this case is CASSRGTDGNTIYF. The bases read TGTGCCAGTAGTCGTGGGACAGACGGAAACACCATATATTTT.